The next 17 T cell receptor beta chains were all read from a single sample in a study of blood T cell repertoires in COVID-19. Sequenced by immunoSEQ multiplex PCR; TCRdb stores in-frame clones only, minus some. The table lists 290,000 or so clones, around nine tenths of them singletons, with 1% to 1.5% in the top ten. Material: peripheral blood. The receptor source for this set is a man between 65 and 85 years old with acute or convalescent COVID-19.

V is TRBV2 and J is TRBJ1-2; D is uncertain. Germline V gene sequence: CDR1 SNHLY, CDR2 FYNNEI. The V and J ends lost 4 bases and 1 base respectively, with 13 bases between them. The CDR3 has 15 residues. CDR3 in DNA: TGTGCCAGCAGTGTTCTTTTAGTCGGTAACTATGGCTACACCTTC. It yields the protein CASSVLLVGNYGYTF.

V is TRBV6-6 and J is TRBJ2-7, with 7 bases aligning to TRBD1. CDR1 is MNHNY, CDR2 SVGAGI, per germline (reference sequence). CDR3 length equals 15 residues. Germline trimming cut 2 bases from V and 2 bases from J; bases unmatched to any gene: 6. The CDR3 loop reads CASSYNRQGTYEQYF. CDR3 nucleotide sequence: TGTGCCAGCAGTTACAACCGACAGGGAACCTACGAGCAGTACTTC.

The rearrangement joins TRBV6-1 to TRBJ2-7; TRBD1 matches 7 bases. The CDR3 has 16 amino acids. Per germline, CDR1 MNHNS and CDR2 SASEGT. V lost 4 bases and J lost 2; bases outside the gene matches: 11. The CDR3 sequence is CASSGTRGQITYEQYF. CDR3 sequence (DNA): TGTGCCAGCAGTGGCACCCGGGGACAGATAACCTACGAGCAGTACTTC.

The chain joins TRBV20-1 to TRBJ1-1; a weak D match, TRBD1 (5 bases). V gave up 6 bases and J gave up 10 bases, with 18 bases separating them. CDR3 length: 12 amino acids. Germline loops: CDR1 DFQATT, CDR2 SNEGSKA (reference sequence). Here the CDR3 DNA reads TGCAGTGCAAGTCGGGGGAGAGGTGGAGCTTTCTTT. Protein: CSASRGRGGAFF.

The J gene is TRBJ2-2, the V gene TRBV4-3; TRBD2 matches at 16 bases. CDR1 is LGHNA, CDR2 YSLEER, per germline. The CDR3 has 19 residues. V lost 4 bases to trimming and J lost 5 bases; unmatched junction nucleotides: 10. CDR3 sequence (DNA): TGCGCCAGCAGCCCAGGCCCGGGACTAGCGGGGGGGGGAACCGGGGAGCTGTTTTTT. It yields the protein CASSPGPGLAGGGTGELFF.

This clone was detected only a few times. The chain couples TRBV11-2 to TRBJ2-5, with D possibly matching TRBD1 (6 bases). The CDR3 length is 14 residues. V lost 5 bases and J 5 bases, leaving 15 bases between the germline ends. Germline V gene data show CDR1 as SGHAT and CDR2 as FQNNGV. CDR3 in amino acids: CASSIDRLGETQYF. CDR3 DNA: TGTGCCAGCAGCATTGACAGGTTGGGGGAGACCCAGTACTTC.

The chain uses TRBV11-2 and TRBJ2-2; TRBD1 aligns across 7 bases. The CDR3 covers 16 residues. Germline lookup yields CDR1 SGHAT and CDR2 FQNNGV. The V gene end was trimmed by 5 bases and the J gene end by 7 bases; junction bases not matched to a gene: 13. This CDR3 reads CASSPLPTGLDGELFF. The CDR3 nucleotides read TGTGCCAGCAGCCCACTCCCGACAGGGTTGGACGGGGAGCTGTTTTTT. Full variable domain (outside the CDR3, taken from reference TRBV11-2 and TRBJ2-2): EAGVAQSPRYKIIEKRQSVAFWCNPISGHATLYWYQQILGQGPKLLIQFQNNGVVDDSQLPKDRFSAERLKGVDSTLKIQPAKLEDSAVYLCASSPLPTGLDGELFFGEGSRLTVL.

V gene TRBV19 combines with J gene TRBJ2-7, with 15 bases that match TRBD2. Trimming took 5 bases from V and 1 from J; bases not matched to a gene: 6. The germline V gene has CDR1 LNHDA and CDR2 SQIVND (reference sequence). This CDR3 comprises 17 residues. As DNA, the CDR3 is TGTGCCAGTAGTCTCGGGACTAGCGGGAGGACTTCCTACGAGCAGTACTTC. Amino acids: CASSLGTSGRTSYEQYF.

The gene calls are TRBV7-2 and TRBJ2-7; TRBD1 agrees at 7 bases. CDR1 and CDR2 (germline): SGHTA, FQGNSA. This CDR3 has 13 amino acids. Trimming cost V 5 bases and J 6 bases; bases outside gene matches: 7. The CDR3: CASSPSPGGEQYF. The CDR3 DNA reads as TGTGCCAGCAGCCCGTCGCCAGGGGGCGAGCAGTACTTC.

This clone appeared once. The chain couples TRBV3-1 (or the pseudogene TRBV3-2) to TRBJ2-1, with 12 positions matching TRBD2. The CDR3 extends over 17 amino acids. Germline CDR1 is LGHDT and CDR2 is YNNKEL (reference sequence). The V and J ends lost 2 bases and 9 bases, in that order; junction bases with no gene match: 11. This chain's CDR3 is CASSQTFSSGRAREQFF. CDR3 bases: TGTGCCAGCAGCCAAACCTTTTCTAGCGGGAGGGCGCGTGAGCAGTTCTTC.

The DNA of the CDR3 is TGCGCCAGCAGCCAAGATCGGAGGGCCCCTTACAATGAGCAGTTCTTC. This sequence encodes CASSQDRRAPYNEQFF. The rearrangement links TRBV4-3 to TRBJ2-1, with D possibly matching TRBD2 (6 bases). From germline, CDR1 is LGHNA and CDR2 YSLEER. The CDR3 runs to 16 residues. V was trimmed by 0 bases and J by 4 bases, leaving 13 bases between them.

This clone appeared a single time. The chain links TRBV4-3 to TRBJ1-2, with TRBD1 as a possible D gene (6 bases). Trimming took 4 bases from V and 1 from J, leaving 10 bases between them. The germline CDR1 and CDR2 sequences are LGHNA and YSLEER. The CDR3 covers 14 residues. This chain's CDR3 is CASSPTGLNYGYTF. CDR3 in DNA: TGCGCCAGCAGCCCGACAGGACTTAACTATGGCTACACCTTC.

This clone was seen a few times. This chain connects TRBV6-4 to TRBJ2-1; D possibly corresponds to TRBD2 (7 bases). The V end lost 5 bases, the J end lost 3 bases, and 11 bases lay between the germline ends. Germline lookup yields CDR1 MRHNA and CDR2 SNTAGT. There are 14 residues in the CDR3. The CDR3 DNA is TGTGCCAGCAGTCGGGGGGCAATCTACAATGAGCAGTTCTTC. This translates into CASSRGAIYNEQFF.

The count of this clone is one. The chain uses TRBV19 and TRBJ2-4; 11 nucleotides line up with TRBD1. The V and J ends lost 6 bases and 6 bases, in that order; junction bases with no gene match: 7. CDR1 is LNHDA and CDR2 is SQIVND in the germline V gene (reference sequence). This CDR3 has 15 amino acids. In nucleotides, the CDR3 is TGTGCCAGTAGCCGGACCGGGACAGGGGGAAACATTCAGTACTTC. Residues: CASSRTGTGGNIQYF.

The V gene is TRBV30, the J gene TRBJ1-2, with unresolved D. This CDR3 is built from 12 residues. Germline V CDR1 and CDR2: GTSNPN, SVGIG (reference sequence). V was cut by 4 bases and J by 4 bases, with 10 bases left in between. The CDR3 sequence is CAWTTGSYGYTF. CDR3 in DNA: TGTGCCTGGACAACCGGGAGCTATGGCTACACCTTC.

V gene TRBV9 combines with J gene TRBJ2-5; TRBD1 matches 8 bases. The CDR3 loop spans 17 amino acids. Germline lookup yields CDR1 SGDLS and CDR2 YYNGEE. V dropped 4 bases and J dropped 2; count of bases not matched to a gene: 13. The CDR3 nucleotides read TGTGCCAGCAGCTCGAGCTGGACAGGGCCTCTGCAAGAGACCCAGTACTTC. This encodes CASSSSWTGPLQETQYF.

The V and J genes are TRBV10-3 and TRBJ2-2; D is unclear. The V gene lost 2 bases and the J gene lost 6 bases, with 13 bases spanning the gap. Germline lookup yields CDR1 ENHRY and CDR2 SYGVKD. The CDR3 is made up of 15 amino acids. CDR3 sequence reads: CAISEMVAGAGELFF. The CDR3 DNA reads TGTGCCATCAGTGAGATGGTAGCCGGCGCCGGGGAGCTGTTTTTT.